Below, 13 T cell receptor beta chains from the same sample are listed, as sequenced in a study of blood T cell repertoires in COVID-19. The table came from immunoSEQ multiplex PCR; TCRdb's copy has only in-frame clones and leaves some out. Here the sample spans over 95,000 clones, about 85% being singletons. Sequenced sample: peripheral blood. The receptor source for this set is a human donor in a cohort sampled during active COVID-19.

As for this clone: Other DNA sequences in this sample translate to the same CDR3. The chain carries TRBV19 and TRBJ1-2; a possible D gene is TRBD1 (6 bases). Germline V gene sequence: CDR1 LNHDA, CDR2 SQIVND (reference sequence). CDR3 length equals 13 residues. Between the trimmed V and J ends, which lost 3 bases and 2 bases, there was a span of 7 bases. CDR3 sequence (DNA): TGTGCCAGTAGTATTCAGGGGAACTATGGCTACACCTTC. Translation gives CASSIQGNYGYTF.

This sequence joins TRBV4-2 and TRBJ2-1; the D gene is possibly TRBD2 (6 bases). With 0 bases removed from V and 5 bases from J, the gap between germline ends came to 11 bases. The CDR3 is 15 residues long. In germline, CDR1 is LGHNA, CDR2 YNFKEQ. The CDR3 sequence is CASSQDAGKNNEQFF. CDR3 coding DNA: TGTGCCAGCAGCCAAGATGCGGGGAAGAACAATGAGCAGTTCTTC.

The rearrangement links TRBV30 to TRBJ1-1, with D maybe TRBD1 (6 bases). Germline V gene data show CDR1 as GTSNPN and CDR2 as SVGIG (reference sequence). The CDR3 sequence is 15 residues long. V gave up 4 bases and J gave up 1 base, with 16 bases separating them. This chain's CDR3 is CAWMEPDRKNTEAFF. CDR3 DNA: TGTGCCTGGATGGAGCCGGACAGAAAGAACACTGAAGCTTTCTTT.

This clone occurred a few times. The sample has other DNA sequences that encode this CDR3 too. The chain is built from TRBV4-3 and TRBJ1-3; a weak D match, TRBD1 (5 bases). CDR1 LGHNA and CDR2 YSLEER come from the germline V gene. Trimming removed 0 bases at V and 4 bases at J, with 13 bases between. This CDR3 comprises 16 residues. The CDR3 DNA is TGCGCCAGCAGCCAAGATTCCGGGGGAGCGGGAAACACCATATATTTT. This codes for CASSQDSGGAGNTIYF.

The chain is built from TRBV6-6 and TRBJ2-7; D gene unclear. V shed 2 bases and J shed 5 bases, with 13 bases lying between them. This CDR3 has 14 amino acids. Germline V gene lookup returns CDR1 MNHNY and CDR2 SVGAGI (reference sequence). CDR3 region: CASSYVLESHEQYF. The CDR3, as DNA: TGTGCCAGCAGTTACGTACTGGAGAGCCACGAGCAGTACTTC.

The chain recombines TRBV6-5 with TRBJ1-2; D possibly corresponds to TRBD1 (6 bases). Germline V gene data show CDR1 as MNHEY and CDR2 as SVGAGI. This CDR3 comprises 14 residues. The V gene lost 7 bases and the J gene lost 4 bases, with 16 bases spanning the gap. CDR3 in amino acids: CASKGSRGLYGYTF. The DNA for the CDR3 is TGTGCCAGCAAGGGGAGCAGGGGCCTCTATGGCTACACCTTC.

The chain uses TRBV10-3 and TRBJ1-3; D is uncertain. Germline loops: CDR1 ENHRY, CDR2 SYGVKD. V was clipped by 3 bases and J by 2 bases, with 5 bases between them. This CDR3 region has 13 residues. Here the CDR3 reads CAISDWPGNTIYF. The CDR3 DNA is TGTGCCATCAGTGATTGGCCTGGAAACACCATATATTTT.

This clone has a count of ten or more. The chain has TRBV7-9 and TRBJ2-3, with 14 bases that match TRBD2. With V trimmed by 5 bases and J by 2 bases, 3 bases remained unmatched. Germline V gene sequence: CDR1 SEHNR, CDR2 FQNEAQ (reference sequence). This CDR3 is 16 amino acids long. The CDR3 region is CASSLGLAGVTDTQYF. CDR3 nucleotide sequence: TGTGCCAGCAGCCTGGGACTAGCGGGGGTCACAGATACGCAGTATTTT.

In its sample, this clone was seen once. The chain has TRBV28 and TRBJ2-7, with 9 bases matching TRBD1. Trimming at V came to 4 bases and at J to 7 bases, leaving 11 bases not matched to a gene. This CDR3 contains 15 residues. Germline V gives CDR1 MDHEN, CDR2 SYDVKM. CDR3 protein: CASSSPSTGGREQYF. CDR3 coding DNA: TGTGCCAGCAGTTCCCCCTCGACAGGGGGTCGGGAGCAGTACTTC. The complete variable domain, with remaining parts taken from reference TRBV28 and TRBJ2-7, reads DVKVTQSSRYLVKRTGEKVFLECVQDMDHENMFWYRQDPGLGLRLIYFSYDVKMKEKGDIPEGYSVSREKKERFSLILESASTNQTSMYLCASSSPSTGGREQYFGPGTRLTVT.

This chain joins TRBV5-4 and TRBJ1-1, with a weak D call TRBD1 (5 bases). With 5 bases removed from V and 10 bases from J, the gap between germline ends came to 18 bases. The CDR3 length is 13 residues. The germline V gene encodes CDR1 SGHNT and CDR2 YYREEE (reference sequence). CDR3 coding DNA: TGTGCCAGCAGAGTAGACAGTGCCGGTGGAGCTTTCTTT. Its translation is CASRVDSAGGAFF.

The chain carries TRBV6-5 and TRBJ1-6; TRBD1 is a possible D gene (6 bases). CDR3 length: 15 amino acids. Germline loops: CDR1 MNHEY, CDR2 SVGAGI. V gave up 10 bases and J gave up 0 bases, with 13 bases separating them. Here the CDR3 reads CATRTASSYNSPLHF. CDR3 in DNA: TGTGCCACCCGGACAGCTAGCTCCTATAATTCACCCCTCCACTTT.

Only a few counts were recorded for this clone. The chain couples TRBV29-1 to TRBJ2-1; 10 bases align to TRBD2. Germline V gene lookup returns CDR1 SQVTM and CDR2 ANQGSEA. This CDR3 is built from 15 residues. Trimming cost V 5 bases and J 5 bases; bases outside gene matches: 9. CDR3 protein: CSVLSSGGAHNEQFF. The CDR3, as DNA: TGCAGCGTTCTCTCCAGCGGGGGGGCCCACAATGAGCAGTTCTTC.

The chain carries TRBV7-8 and TRBJ1-1, with D possibly matching TRBD1 (6 bases). Trimming took 6 bases from V and 1 from J, leaving 12 bases between them. Germline CDR1 is SGHVS and CDR2 is FQNEAQ. The CDR3 contains 14 residues. The CDR3 sequence: CASRPGTKNTEAFF. The CDR3 bases are TGTGCCAGCAGACCCGGGACAAAGAACACTGAAGCTTTCTTT. The variable domain in full, with the rest retrieved from reference TRBV7-8 and TRBJ1-1, is GAGVSQSPRYKVAKRGQDVALRCDPISGHVSLFWYQQALGQGPEFLTYFQNEAQLDKSGLPSDRFFAERPEGSVSTLKIQRTQQEDSAVYLCASRPGTKNTEAFFGQGTRLTVV.